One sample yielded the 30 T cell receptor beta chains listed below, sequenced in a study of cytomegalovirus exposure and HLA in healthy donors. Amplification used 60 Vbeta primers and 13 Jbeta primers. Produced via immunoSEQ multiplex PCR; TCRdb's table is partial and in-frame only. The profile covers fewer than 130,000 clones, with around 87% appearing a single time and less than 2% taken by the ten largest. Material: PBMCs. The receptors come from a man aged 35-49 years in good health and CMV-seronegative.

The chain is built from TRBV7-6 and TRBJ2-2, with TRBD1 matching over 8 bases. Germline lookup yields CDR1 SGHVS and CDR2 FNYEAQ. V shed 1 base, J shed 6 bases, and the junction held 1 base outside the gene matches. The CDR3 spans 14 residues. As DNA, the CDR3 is TGTGCCAGCAGCTTAGTACAGGGGGCCGGGGAGCTGTTTTTT. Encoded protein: CASSLVQGAGELFF.

CDR3 loop: CASGRGSGANVLTF. CDR3 coding DNA: TGTGCCAGCGGCAGGGGATCTGGGGCCAACGTCCTGACTTTC. V usage is TRBV2 and J usage is TRBJ2-6; tentatively, D is TRBD1 (6 bases). The CDR3 loop spans 14 amino acids. Germline assignment: CDR1 SNHLY and CDR2 FYNNEI. V gave up 8 bases and J gave up 1 base, with 9 bases separating them.

CDR3 protein: CAWSSSNEKLFF. The CDR3 nucleotides are TGTGCCTGGAGTTCCAGTAATGAAAAACTGTTTTTT. The V gene is TRBV30, the J gene TRBJ1-4, with D unclear. Looked up from germline, CDR1 is GTSNPN and CDR2 is SVGIG (reference sequence). V lost 2 bases and J lost 4, with 5 bases in between. The CDR3 runs to 12 residues.

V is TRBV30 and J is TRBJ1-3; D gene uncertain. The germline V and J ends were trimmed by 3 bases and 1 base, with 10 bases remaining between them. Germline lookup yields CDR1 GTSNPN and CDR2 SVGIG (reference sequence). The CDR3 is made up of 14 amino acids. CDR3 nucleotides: TGTGCCTGGAGCCCCCGGGGTTCTGGAAACACCATATATTTT. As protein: CAWSPRGSGNTIYF.

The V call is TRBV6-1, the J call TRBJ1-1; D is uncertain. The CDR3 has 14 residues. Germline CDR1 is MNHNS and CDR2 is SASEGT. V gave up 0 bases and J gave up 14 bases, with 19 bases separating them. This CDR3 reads CASSEALVSRESFF. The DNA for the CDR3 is TGTGCCAGCAGTGAAGCGCTTGTATCGCGGGAGTCCTTCTTT.

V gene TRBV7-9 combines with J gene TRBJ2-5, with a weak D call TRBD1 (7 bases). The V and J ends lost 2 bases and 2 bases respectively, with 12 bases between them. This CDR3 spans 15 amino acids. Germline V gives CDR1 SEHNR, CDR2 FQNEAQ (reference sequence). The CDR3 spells CASSLTQGTQETQYF. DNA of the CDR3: TGTGCCAGCAGCTTAACACAGGGGACTCAAGAGACCCAGTACTTC.

CDR3 DNA sequence: TGTGCCAGCAGTTACATGCAGGGTGAAGCTTTCTTT. Its protein product is CASSYMQGEAFF. This rearrangement joins TRBV6-6 to TRBJ1-1; tentative D call: TRBD1 (5 bases). V lost 2 bases to trimming and J lost 7 bases, with 8 bases between them. Germline assignment: CDR1 MNHNY and CDR2 SVGAGI (reference sequence). The CDR3 has 12 residues.

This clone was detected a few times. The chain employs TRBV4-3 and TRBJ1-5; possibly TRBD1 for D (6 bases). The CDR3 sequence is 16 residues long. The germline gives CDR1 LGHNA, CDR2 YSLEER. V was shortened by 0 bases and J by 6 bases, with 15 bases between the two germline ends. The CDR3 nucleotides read TGCGCCAGCAGCCAAGATAGAACAGGGCTGGGTCAGCCCCAGCATTTT. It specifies CASSQDRTGLGQPQHF.

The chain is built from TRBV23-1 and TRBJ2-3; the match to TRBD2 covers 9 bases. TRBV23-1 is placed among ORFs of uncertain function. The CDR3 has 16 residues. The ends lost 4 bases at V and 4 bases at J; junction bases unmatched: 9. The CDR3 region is CASSRLQAGGADTQYF. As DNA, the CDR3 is TGCGCCAGCAGTCGTCTCCAAGCGGGGGGCGCAGATACGCAGTATTTT.

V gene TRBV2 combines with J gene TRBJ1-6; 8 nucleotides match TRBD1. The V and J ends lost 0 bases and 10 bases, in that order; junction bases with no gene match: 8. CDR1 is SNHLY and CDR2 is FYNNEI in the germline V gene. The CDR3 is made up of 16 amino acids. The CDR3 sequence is CASSEAGGTGGSPLHF. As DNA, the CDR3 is TGTGCCAGCAGTGAAGCAGGGGGGACAGGAGGGTCACCCCTCCACTTT.

The CDR3 DNA reads as TGTGCCAGCAGCCAAGGGCTGACCGGGGGTGAGCAGTTCTTC. Its translation: CASSQGLTGGEQFF. The chain recombines TRBV4-2 with TRBJ2-1, with D possibly being TRBD2 (6 bases). Trimming shortened V by 1 base and J by 9 bases, and 13 bases separated the two germline ends. This CDR3 is 14 amino acids long. Germline V gene lookup returns CDR1 LGHNA and CDR2 YNFKEQ.

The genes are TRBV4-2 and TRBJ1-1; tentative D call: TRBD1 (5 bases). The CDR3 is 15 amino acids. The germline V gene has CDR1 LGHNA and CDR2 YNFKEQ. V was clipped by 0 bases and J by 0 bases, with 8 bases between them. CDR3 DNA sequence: TGTGCCAGCAGCCAAGATCCAGGGCTGAACACTGAAGCTTTCTTT. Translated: CASSQDPGLNTEAFF.

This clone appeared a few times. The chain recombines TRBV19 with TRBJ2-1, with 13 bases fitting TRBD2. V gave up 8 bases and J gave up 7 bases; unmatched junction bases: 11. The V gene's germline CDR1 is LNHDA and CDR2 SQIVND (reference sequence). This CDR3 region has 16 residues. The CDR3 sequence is CASSRTSGGGLNEQFF. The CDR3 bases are TGTGCCAGTTCTAGGACTAGCGGGGGAGGATTAAATGAGCAGTTCTTC.

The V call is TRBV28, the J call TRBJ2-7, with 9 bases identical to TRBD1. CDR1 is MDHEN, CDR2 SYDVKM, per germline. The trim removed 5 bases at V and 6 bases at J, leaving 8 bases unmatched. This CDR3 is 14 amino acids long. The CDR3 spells CASSPGTGNREQYF. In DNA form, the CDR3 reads TGTGCCAGCAGTCCCGGGACAGGGAATCGCGAGCAGTACTTC.

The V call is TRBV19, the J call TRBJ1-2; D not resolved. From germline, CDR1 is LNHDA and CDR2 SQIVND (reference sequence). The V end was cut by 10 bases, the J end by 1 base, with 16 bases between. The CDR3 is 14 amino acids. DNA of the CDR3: TGTGCCACTTCTAAACCTAATCTTAACTATGGCTACACCTTC. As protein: CATSKPNLNYGYTF.

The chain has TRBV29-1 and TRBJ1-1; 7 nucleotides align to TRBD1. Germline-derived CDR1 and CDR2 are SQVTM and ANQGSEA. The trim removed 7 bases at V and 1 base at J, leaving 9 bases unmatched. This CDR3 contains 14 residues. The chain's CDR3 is CSEQQGNGNTEAFF. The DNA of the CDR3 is TGCAGCGAGCAACAGGGGAATGGGAACACTGAAGCTTTCTTT.

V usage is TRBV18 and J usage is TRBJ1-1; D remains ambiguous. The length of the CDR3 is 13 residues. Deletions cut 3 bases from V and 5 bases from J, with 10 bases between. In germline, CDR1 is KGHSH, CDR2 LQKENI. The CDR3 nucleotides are TGTGCCAGCTCACCGATTATGGAGACTGAAGCTTTCTTT. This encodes CASSPIMETEAFF.

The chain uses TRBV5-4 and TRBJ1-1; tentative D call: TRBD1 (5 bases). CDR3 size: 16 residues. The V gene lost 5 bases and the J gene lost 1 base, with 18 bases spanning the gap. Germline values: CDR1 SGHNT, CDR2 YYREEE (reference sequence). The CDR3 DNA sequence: TGTGCCAGCAGGCGGGATGGGGGAGGGAGGAACACTGAAGCTTTCTTT. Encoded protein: CASRRDGGGRNTEAFF.

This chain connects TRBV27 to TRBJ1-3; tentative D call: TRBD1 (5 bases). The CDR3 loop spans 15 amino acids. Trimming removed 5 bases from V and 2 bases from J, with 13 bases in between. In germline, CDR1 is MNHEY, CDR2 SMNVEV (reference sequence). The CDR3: CASSPTQGTGNTIYF. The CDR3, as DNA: TGTGCCAGCAGTCCCACCCAGGGCACTGGAAACACCATATATTTT.

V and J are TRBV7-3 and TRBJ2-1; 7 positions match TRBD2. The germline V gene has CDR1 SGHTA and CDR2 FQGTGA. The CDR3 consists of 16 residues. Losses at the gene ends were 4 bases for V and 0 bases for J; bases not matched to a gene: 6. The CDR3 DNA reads TGTGCCAGCAGCTCAAACGGGGGGAGCTCCTACAATGAGCAGTTCTTC. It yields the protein CASSSNGGSSYNEQFF.

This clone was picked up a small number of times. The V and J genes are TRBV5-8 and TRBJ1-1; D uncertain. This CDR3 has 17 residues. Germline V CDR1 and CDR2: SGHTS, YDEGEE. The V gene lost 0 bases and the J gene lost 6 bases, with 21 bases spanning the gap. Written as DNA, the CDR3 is TGTGCCAGCAGCTTGGGTTCCATCCTTGGGGAGGTGGCTGAAGCTTTCTTT. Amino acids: CASSLGSILGEVAEAFF.

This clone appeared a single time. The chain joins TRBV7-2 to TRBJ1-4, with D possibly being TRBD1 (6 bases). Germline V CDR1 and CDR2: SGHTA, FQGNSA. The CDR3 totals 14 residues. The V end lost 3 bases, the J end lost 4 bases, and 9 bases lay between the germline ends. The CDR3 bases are TGTGCCAGCAGCTTCAACAGGGATAATGAAAAACTGTTTTTT. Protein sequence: CASSFNRDNEKLFF. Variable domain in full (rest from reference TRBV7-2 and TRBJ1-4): GAGVSQSPSNKVTEKGKDVELRCDPISGHTALYWYRQSLGQGLEFLIYFQGNSAPDKSGLPSDRFSAERTGGSVSTLTIQRTQQEDSAVYLCASSFNRDNEKLFFGSGTQLSVL.

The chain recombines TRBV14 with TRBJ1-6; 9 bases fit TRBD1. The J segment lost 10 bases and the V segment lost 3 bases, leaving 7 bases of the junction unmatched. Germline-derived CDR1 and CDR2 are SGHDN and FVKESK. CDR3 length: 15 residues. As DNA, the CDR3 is TGTGCCAGCAGCCAGTCGGGACAGGGTCGATCACCCCTCCACTTT. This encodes CASSQSGQGRSPLHF.

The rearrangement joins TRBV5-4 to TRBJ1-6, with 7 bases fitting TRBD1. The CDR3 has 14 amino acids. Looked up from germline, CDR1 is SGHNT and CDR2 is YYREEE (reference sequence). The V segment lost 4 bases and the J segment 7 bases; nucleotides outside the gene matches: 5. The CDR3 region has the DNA TGTGCCAGCAGCCCCGGGACAGTAAATTCACCCCTCCACTTT. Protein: CASSPGTVNSPLHF.

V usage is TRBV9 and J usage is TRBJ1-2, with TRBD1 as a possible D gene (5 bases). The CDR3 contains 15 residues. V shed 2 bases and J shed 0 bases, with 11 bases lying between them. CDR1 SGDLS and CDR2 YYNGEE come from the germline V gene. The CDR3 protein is CASSVLGHSNYGYTF. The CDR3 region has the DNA TGTGCCAGCAGCGTCCTAGGACATTCTAACTATGGCTACACCTTC. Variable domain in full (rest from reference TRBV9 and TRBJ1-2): DSGVTQTPKHLITATGQRVTLRCSPRSGDLSVYWYQQSLDQGLQFLIQYYNGEERAKGNILERFSAQQFPDLHSELNLSSLELGDSALYFCASSVLGHSNYGYTFGSGTRLTVV.

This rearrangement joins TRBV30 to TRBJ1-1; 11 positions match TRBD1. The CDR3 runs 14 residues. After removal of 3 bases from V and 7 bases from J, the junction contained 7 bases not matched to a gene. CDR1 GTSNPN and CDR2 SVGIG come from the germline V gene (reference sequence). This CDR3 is CAWRTGTGGYEAFF. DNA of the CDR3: TGTGCCTGGAGGACCGGGACAGGGGGATATGAAGCTTTCTTT. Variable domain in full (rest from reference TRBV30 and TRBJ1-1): SQTIHQWPATLVQPVGSPLSLECTVEGTSNPNLYWYRQAAGRGLQLLFYSVGIGQISSEVPQNLSASRPQDRQFILSSKKLLLSDSGFYLCAWRTGTGGYEAFFGQGTRLTVV.

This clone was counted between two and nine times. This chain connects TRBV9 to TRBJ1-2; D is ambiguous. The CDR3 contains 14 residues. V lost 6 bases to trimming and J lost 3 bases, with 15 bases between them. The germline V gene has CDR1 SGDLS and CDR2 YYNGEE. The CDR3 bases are TGTGCCAGCACCCCCCGCGGGGAGGACTATGGCTACACCTTC. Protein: CASTPRGEDYGYTF.

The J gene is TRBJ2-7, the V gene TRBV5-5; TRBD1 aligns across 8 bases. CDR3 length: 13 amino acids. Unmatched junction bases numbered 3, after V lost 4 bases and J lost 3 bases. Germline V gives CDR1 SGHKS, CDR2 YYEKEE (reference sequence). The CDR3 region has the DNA TGTGCCAGCAGCCGGGGACAGGTCTACGAGCAGTACTTC. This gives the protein CASSRGQVYEQYF.

The DNA for the CDR3 is TGTGCCAGTAGTATTCGGAGGGTCGGTTCACCCCTCCACTTT. It is translated as CASSIRRVGSPLHF. This sequence joins TRBV19 and TRBJ1-6; unclear D gene. CDR1 and CDR2 from the germline V gene are LNHDA and SQIVND (reference sequence). This CDR3 comprises 14 residues. The V and J ends lost 3 bases and 9 bases respectively, with 12 bases between them.

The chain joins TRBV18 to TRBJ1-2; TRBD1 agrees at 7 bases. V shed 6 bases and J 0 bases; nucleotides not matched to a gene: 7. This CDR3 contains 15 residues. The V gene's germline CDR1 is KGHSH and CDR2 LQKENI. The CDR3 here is CASSTGTEANYGYTF. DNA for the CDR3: TGTGCCAGCTCTACCGGGACAGAAGCTAACTATGGCTACACCTTC.